The 9 T cell receptor beta chains below were found in one sample sequenced in a study of blood T cell repertoires in COVID-19. The data were produced by immunoSEQ multiplex PCR, yet TCRdb's version contains in-frame clones alone and is incomplete. The sample contains 110,000 to 150,000 clones, 85% to 90% of which appear only once. Sequenced sample: peripheral blood. The receptors stem from a woman aged 80 or older with acute or convalescent COVID-19.

V and J are TRBV5-1 and TRBJ1-2; no clear D. CDR3 size: 15 residues. V lost 3 bases to trimming and J lost 0 bases, with 12 bases between them. The germline CDR1 and CDR2 sequences are SGHRS and YFSETQ. Written as DNA, the CDR3 is TGCGCCAGCAGCTCGGGAGGATTTACTAACTATGGCTACACCTTC. Translated, it gives CASSSGGFTNYGYTF.

The gene calls are TRBV5-4 and TRBJ2-5; the match to TRBD1 covers 8 bases. This CDR3 is 14 amino acids long. Per germline, CDR1 SGHNT and CDR2 YYREEE (reference sequence). Trimming removed 1 base from V and 6 bases from J; junction bases left unmatched: 5. The chain's CDR3 is CASSLWDRRKTQYF. The DNA of the CDR3 is TGTGCCAGCAGCTTGTGGGACAGGAGGAAGACCCAGTACTTC.

This chain links TRBV5-1 with TRBJ2-5; the D gene is possibly TRBD2 (6 bases). V was trimmed by 4 bases and J by 1 base, leaving 11 bases between them. CDR1 is SGHRS, CDR2 YFSETQ, per germline. The CDR3 consists of 14 residues. The CDR3 DNA reads TGCGCCAGCAGCCGATATAGCGGCCAAGAGACCCAGTACTTC. Amino acids: CASSRYSGQETQYF.

V usage is TRBV6-2 or TRBV6-3 and J usage is TRBJ1-2; D is possibly TRBD1 (5 bases). Germline V gene sequence: CDR1 MNHEY, CDR2 SVGEGT. The CDR3 spans 15 residues. Trimming shortened V by 6 bases and J by 3 bases, and 17 bases separated the two germline ends. The CDR3 nucleotides read TGTGCCAGCAGCCGGTACAGGAACGGTGACTATGGCTACACCTTC. The encoded protein is CASSRYRNGDYGYTF.

This clone was recorded only once. The V and J genes are TRBV29-1 and TRBJ2-5, with D perhaps matching TRBD2 (5 bases). This CDR3 contains 12 residues. Trimming shortened V by 2 bases and J by 5 bases, and 9 bases separated the two germline ends. Germline lookup yields CDR1 SQVTM and CDR2 ANQGSEA. Written as DNA, the CDR3 is TGCAGCGTTGAAAAAGGGAGCGAGACCCAGTACTTC. It encodes CSVEKGSETQYF.

The chain joins TRBV11-2 to TRBJ2-7, with 7 positions matching TRBD2. This CDR3 comprises 13 residues. Looked up from germline, CDR1 is SGHAT and CDR2 is FQNNGV. J gave up 3 bases and V 3 bases, and 2 bases lay outside the gene matches. CDR3 in DNA: TGTGCCAGCAGCTTGGGCGGGGGCTACGAGCAGTACTTC. Amino acids: CASSLGGGYEQYF.

The chain couples TRBV19 to TRBJ2-1, with D perhaps TRBD2 (6 bases). V was pared by 5 bases and J by 7 bases, with 12 bases between. The CDR3 runs to 13 residues. Germline CDR1 reads LNHDA; CDR2 reads SQIVND (reference sequence). For the CDR3, the DNA is TGTGCCAGTAGTGCCGTGGCGGGGAATGAGCAGTTCTTC. Translated: CASSAVAGNEQFF.

V is TRBV6-2 or TRBV6-3 and J is TRBJ1-5; 7 bases agree with TRBD1. The CDR3 spans 15 residues. Unmatched junction bases numbered 9, after V lost 6 bases and J lost 4 bases. CDR1 is MNHEY, CDR2 SVGEGT, per germline. For the CDR3, the DNA is TGTGCCAGCAGCCGCAGACAGGGTTGGAATCAGCCCCAGCATTTT. Its translation: CASSRRQGWNQPQHF.

This clone was counted only a few times. The V call is TRBV18, the J call TRBJ2-1; 7 bases match TRBD1. The CDR3 contains 16 residues. Unmatched junction bases numbered 4, after V lost 2 bases and J lost 0 bases. Germline V gene data show CDR1 as KGHSH and CDR2 as LQKENI. The chain's CDR3 is CASSPSQGSSYNEQFF. In nucleotides, the CDR3 is TGTGCCAGCTCACCATCACAGGGGTCCTCCTACAATGAGCAGTTCTTC.